This T cell receptor (beta chain) was observed in a study of glioma-infiltrating T cells after dendritic cell vaccination. On the study more broadly: Autologous tumor lysate was loaded overnight onto monocyte-derived dendritic cells grown about seven days with IL-4 and GM-CSF.

The table lists this clone with a count of one. Per germline, CDR1 KGHSH and CDR2 LQKENI. V was trimmed by 2 bases and J by 6 bases, leaving 13 bases between them. This CDR3 comprises 14 residues. Noted time point: after dendritic cell vaccination, including at tumor progression/relapse. Amplification used 60 V beta primers and 13 J beta primers. TCRdb's table, derived via immunoSEQ multiplex PCR, lists solely in-frame clones and lacks some. The profile shows tens of thousands of clones, around 87% of them singletons. The sequence came from a human donor with glioblastoma. V usage is TRBV18 and J usage is TRBJ1-1; D may be TRBD1 (5 bases). The sample consisted of blood, taken after dendritic cell vaccination. CDR3 coding DNA: TGTGCCAGCTCACCATTCGGGCAGGGTTCTGAAGCTTTCTTT. Translated: CASSPFGQGSEAFF.